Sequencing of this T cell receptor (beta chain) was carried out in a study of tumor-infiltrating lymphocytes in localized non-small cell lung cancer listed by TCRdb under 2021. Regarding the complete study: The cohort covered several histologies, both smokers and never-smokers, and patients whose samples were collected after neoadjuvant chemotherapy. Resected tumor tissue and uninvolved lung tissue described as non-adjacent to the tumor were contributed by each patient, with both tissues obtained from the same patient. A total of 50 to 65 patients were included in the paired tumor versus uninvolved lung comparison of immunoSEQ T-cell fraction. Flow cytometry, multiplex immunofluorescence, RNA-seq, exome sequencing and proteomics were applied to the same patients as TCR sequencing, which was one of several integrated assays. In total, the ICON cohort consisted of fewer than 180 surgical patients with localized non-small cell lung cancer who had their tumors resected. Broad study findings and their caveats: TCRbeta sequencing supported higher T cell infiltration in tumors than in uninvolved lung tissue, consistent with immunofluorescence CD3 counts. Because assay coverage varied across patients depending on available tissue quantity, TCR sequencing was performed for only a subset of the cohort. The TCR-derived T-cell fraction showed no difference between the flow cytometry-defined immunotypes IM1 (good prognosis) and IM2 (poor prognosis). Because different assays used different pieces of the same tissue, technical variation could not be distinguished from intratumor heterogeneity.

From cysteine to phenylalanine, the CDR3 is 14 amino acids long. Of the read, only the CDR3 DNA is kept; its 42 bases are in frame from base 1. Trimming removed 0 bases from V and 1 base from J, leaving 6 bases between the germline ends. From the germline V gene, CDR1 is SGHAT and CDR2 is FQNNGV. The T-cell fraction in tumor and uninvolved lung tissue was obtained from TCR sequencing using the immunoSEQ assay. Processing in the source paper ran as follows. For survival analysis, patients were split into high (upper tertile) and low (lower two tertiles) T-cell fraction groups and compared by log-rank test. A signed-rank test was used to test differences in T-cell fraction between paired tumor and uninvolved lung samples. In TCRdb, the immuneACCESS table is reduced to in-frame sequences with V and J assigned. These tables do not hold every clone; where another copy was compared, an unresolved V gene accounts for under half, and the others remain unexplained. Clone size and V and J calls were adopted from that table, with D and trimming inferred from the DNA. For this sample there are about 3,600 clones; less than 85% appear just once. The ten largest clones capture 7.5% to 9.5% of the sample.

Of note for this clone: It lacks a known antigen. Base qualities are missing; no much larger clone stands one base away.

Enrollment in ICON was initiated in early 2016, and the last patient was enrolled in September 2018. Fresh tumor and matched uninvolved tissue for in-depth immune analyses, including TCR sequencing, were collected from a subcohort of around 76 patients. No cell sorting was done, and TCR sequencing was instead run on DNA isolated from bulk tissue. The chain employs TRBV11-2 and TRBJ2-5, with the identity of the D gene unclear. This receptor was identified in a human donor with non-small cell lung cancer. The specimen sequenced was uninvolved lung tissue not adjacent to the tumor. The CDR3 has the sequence CASSLEVPQETQYF. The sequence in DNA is TGTGCCAGCAGCTTAGAGGTCCCCCAAGAGACCCAGTACTTC.